This T cell receptor beta chain was documented in a study of neoadjuvant anti-PD-1 for oral cavity cancer (dated by TCRdb to the early 2020s). In the study overall: Patients mostly received three to four biweekly doses of nivolumab at 3 mg/kg before curative-intent surgical resection. Patients who did not progress were given a fourth nivolumab dose at about day 43 and had definitive surgical resection on days 50-56. Patients with complete response, partial response or stable disease by RECIST 1.1 were defined as responders, whereas patients with progression were defined as non-responders. The parent correlative cohort included roughly 13 patients, with an approximately 31% response rate.

The paper's findings and limits, for the study overall: Within PBMCs, T cell clonality (Gini index) was significantly higher in non-responders than responders after neoadjuvant nivolumab. Only a few patients per response group were included in the TCR analyses, and larger cohorts for validation were called for by the authors. Higher pretreatment blood Treg/Th17 ratios correlated with higher pretreatment blood TCRbeta clonality and lower post-treatment tumor TCRbeta clonality.

Comment on this clone: What antigen it recognizes has not been identified. No per-base quality is available; no much larger clone lies one base away.

What the time point label conveys for this sample: after neoadjuvant nivolumab, at surgical resection. None of the patients had received prior systemic or radiation treatment, and all were newly diagnosed with stage II-IVA oral cavity squamous cell carcinoma. The cohort was composed of patients with HPV-negative, locally advanced oral cavity squamous cell carcinoma. Peripheral blood mononuclear cells were analyzed directly and were not maintained or expanded in culture. The samples were drawn from a longitudinal correlative study tied to a single-arm phase II trial testing neoadjuvant nivolumab in oral cavity squamous cell carcinoma. Subject-matched pre- and post-treatment PBMCs and tumors from three responders and three non-responders were subjected to genomic DNA-based TCRbeta sequencing. Peripheral blood mononuclear cells were drawn once before nivolumab treatment and a second time after treatment, when surgery took place. Genomic DNA was isolated from PBMCs using the Maxwell RSC DNA from Cells kit.

The junction shows trimming of 2 bases on V and 11 bases on J, plus 18 bases between the germline ends. Spanning cysteine to phenylalanine, the CDR3 consists of 14 amino acids. Only the CDR3 region is kept as DNA, spanning 42 bases read in frame from base 1. The germline V gene (reference sequence) specifies MNHEY as CDR1 and SMNVEV as CDR2. For deep sequencing, PBMC libraries mostly used around 500 ng of input genomic DNA, with six replicates for each sample. TCRbeta libraries were prepared with the immunoSEQ hsTCRbeta kit according to the manufacturer's instructions. The completed libraries were mixed into a single pool at 3 nM, then sequenced with an Illumina NovaSeq 6000 S4 flow cell. Turning to the authors' computational methods: The immunoSEQ Analyzer handled quality control and preprocessing of the raw data. The analysis was limited to productive rearrangements, and each clonotype was defined by a unique CDR3 amino acid sequence. Using the R package tcR, the researchers computed the Gini-Simpson index as their estimate of repertoire clonality. Student's t test was used to compare Gini indices, while Pearson correlation assessed associations with tumor size change. Drawn from immuneACCESS, this table holds only the in-frame rearrangements with V and J called that TCRdb kept. Clones are partly lost; checked studies trace under half to an unresolved V gene and leave the rest unexplained. Clone size and V and J calls were adopted from that table, with D and trimming inferred from the DNA. The sample table contains around 65,000 clones; only one count was recorded for roughly 90% of them. Approximately 2.8% of the sample goes to the ten largest clones.

The chain is made from TRBV27 and TRBJ1-2; no confident D gene assignment can be made. This receptor was identified in a person aged 40-85 years with oral cavity squamous cell carcinoma. Sequencing was performed on PBMCs, taken after nivolumab (anti-PD-1) treatment. Read as DNA, the sequence is TGTGCCAGCAGTTTAATGGCAGCCAACCTAGTTTACACCTTC. It is translated as CASSLMAANLVYTF.